This TCR beta chain emerged from a study of OX40 agonist ivuxolimab in advanced cancers. Study-wide results and limits: CD8+ T cells averaged more expanded clones than CD4+.

Produced via immunoSEQ multiplex PCR; TCRdb's table is partial and in-frame only. Of 45,000 to 55,000 clones listed, 83% were seen once; the top ten hold 1% to 1.5%. Comment on this clone: Its antigen is undetermined.

Trimming cost V 0 bases and J 0 bases, with 11 bases left between them. From germline, CDR1 is SGHRS and CDR2 YFSETQ. This CDR3 has 16 amino acids. The starting material was CD4+ or CD8+ T cells sorted from blood, obtained in a trial of the OX40 agonist ivuxolimab. The rearrangement uses TRBV5-1 and TRBJ2-3; D not resolved. This sequence originates from an adult with an advanced solid tumor such as melanoma, head and neck, liver or kidney cancer. The CDR3 region is CASSLEGDPSTDTQYF. The CDR3 DNA follows: TGCGCCAGCAGCTTGGAAGGAGACCCTAGCACAGATACGCAGTATTTT.